The next 4 T cell receptor beta chains were all read from a single sample in a study of T cell responses to AZD1222 COVID-19 vaccine. Repertoires were generated with immunoSEQ multiplex PCR, while TCRdb's copy carries only in-frame clones and drops some. The data show about 75,000 clones, roughly 84% seen once. The input for sequencing was peripheral blood, taken 28 days after the second AZD1222 dose. The receptor source for this set is an adult who received the AZD1222 COVID-19 vaccine.

This chain uses TRBV5-4 with TRBJ2-7, with TRBD1 as a possible D gene (6 bases). The germline V and J ends were trimmed by 0 bases and 5 bases, with 9 bases remaining between them. The germline CDR1 and CDR2 sequences are SGHNT and YYREEE (reference sequence). The CDR3 runs 13 residues. For the CDR3, the DNA is TGTGCCAGCAGCTTGGTAGGGGGTGACGAGCAGTACTTC. Its protein is CASSLVGGDEQYF.

Points on this clone: Other DNA sequences in this specimen translate into the identical CDR3. This rearrangement joins TRBV5-5 to TRBJ1-1; D is unclear. Germline CDR1 reads SGHKS; CDR2 reads YYEKEE (reference sequence). This CDR3 comprises 13 residues. Trimming shortened V by 3 bases and J by 4 bases, and 10 bases separated the two germline ends. For the CDR3, the DNA is TGTGCCAGCAGCTCCACGGGGAGCACTGAAGCTTTCTTT. Translating it yields CASSSTGSTEAFF.

The chain is built from TRBV15 and TRBJ1-3; D gene uncertain. The CDR3 totals 17 residues. The germline V gene has CDR1 LNHNV and CDR2 YYDKDF (reference sequence). Deletions cut 0 bases from V and 0 bases from J, with 12 bases between. CDR3 region: CATSRDLGPSSGNTIYF. In nucleotides, the CDR3 is TGTGCCACCAGCAGAGATCTCGGGCCGAGCTCTGGAAACACCATATATTTT.

As regards this clone: One junction end does not reproduce the germline sequence, and a read error may be involved. This chain joins TRBV6-4 and TRBJ1-1; D ambiguous. The germline CDR1 and CDR2 sequences are MRHNA and SNTAGT. The length of the CDR3 is 18 residues. The CDR3 region has the DNA TGTGCCAGCAGTGACGAGAAGGAGCCAACCCACCTAGACACCGAAGCTTTCTTT. It codes for CASSDEKEPTHLDTEAFF.